This is a list of T cell receptor beta chains from one sample in a study of cytomegalovirus exposure and HLA in healthy donors. The table came from immunoSEQ multiplex PCR; TCRdb's copy has only in-frame clones and leaves some out. Here the sample spans approximately 140,000 clones, approximately 86% being singletons. Material: PBMCs. All receptors come from a woman aged 35 to 49 in good health and CMV-seronegative. CDR3s include the opening cysteine and the closing phenylalanine or tryptophan. Fields, in order: V gene, D gene, J gene, CDR3 DNA, CDR3 protein. D genes are given only for firm matches.

TRBV7-3	TRBD1	TRBJ2-1	TGTGCCAGCAGCGCCAGAGGGGACAGCGAGCAGTTCTTC	CASSARGDSEQFF
TRBV6-5	TRBD1	TRBJ2-2	TGTGCCAGCAGACGACAGGGCCCCGGGGAGCTGTTTTTT	CASRRQGPGELFF
TRBV4-2	TRBD2	TRBJ2-1	TGTGCCAGCAGCCTAGGACCGGGACTAGCGGGGAGGAGCTCCTACAATGAGCAGTTCTTC	CASSLGPGLAGRSSYNEQFF
TRBV5-1	TRBD1	TRBJ1-2	TGCGCCAGCAGCTCGGAACAGGGGGGAGTAGGCTACACCTTC	CASSSEQGGVGYTF
TRBV9	NA	TRBJ2-1	TGTGCCAGCAGCGTAGTGGACAGCTACAATGAGCAGTTCTTC	CASSVVDSYNEQFF
TRBV2	TRBD2	TRBJ2-1	TGTGCCAGCAGCGCAATGCTAGCGGGAGTTAGTCAGCAGTTCTTC	CASSAMLAGVSQQFF
TRBV6-5	NA	TRBJ2-7	TGTGCCAGCAGTTACTCGCGGGGACCTTACGAGCAGTACTTC	CASSYSRGPYEQYF
TRBV9	NA	TRBJ2-7	TGTGCCAGCAGCGTAGTGGGGGCGGGCGAGCAGTACTTC	CASSVVGAGEQYF
TRBV6-4	TRBD1	TRBJ1-1	TGTGCCAGCAGTGAACAGGGGGGAACTGAAGCTTTCTTT	CASSEQGGTEAFF
TRBV30	NA	TRBJ1-2	TGTGCCTGGCTCTTTCAAGGAGACTATGGCTACACCTTC	CAWLFQGDYGYTF
TRBV11-3	TRBD2	TRBJ2-3	TGTGCCAGCAGCTTGAGTAGCGGGTATATTCCTAGCACAGATACGCAGTATTTT	CASSLSSGYIPSTDTQYF
TRBV5-1	TRBD2	TRBJ2-7	TGCGCCAGCAGCTTGGGGGCGGGAGCGCCGCCTTACGAGCAGTACTTC	CASSLGAGAPPYEQYF
TRBV28	TRBD1	TRBJ1-5	TGTGCCAGCAGGGACAGGGCTTACAATCAGCCCCAGCATTTT	CASRDRAYNQPQHF
TRBV18	NA	TRBJ2-5	TGTGCCAGCTCACCAGCGGCGGCAGAGACCCAGTACTTC	CASSPAAAETQYF